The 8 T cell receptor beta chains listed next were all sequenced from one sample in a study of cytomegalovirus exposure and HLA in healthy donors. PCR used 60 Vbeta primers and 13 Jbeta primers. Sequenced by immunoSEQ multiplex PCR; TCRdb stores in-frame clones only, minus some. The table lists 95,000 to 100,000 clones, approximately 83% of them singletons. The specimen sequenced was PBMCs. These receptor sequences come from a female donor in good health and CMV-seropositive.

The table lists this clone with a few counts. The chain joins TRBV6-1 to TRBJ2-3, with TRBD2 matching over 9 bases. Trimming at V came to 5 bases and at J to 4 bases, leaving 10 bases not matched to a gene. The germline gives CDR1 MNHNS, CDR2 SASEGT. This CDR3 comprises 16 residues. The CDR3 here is CASSQGAGGPPDTQYF. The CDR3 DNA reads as TGTGCCAGCAGTCAAGGGGCGGGGGGGCCCCCAGATACGCAGTATTTT.

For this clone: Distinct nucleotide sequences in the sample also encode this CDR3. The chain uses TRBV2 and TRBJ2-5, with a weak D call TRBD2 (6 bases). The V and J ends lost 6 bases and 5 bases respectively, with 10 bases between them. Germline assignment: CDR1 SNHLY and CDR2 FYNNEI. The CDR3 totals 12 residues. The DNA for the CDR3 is TGTGCCAGCAGCGGTAGCGGTGAGACCCAGTACTTC. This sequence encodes CASSGSGETQYF.

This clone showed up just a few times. The CDR3 coding sequence is TGTGCCAGCAGTAAACTGACAGGGCTGGAACTGTTTTTT. Amino acids: CASSKLTGLELFF. J is TRBJ1-4 and V is TRBV6-5, with 7 bases fitting TRBD1. The V segment lost 5 bases and the J segment 12 bases; nucleotides outside the gene matches: 9. The CDR3 extends over 13 amino acids. Germline-derived CDR1 and CDR2 are MNHEY and SVGAGI.

The CDR3 sequence: CASRHGGSEQFF. For the CDR3, the DNA is TGTGCCAGCAGGCATGGGGGGAGTGAGCAGTTCTTC. The chain couples TRBV6-5 to TRBJ2-1; possibly TRBD2 for D (6 bases). The germline gives CDR1 MNHEY, CDR2 SVGAGI. CDR3 length: 12 residues. The germline V and J ends were trimmed by 6 bases and 9 bases, with 12 bases remaining between them.

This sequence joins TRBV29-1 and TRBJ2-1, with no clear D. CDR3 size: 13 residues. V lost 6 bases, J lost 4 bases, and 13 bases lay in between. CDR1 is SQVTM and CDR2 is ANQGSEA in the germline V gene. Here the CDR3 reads CSVYGGGYNEQFF. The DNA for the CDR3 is TGCAGCGTCTACGGTGGCGGTTACAATGAGCAGTTCTTC.

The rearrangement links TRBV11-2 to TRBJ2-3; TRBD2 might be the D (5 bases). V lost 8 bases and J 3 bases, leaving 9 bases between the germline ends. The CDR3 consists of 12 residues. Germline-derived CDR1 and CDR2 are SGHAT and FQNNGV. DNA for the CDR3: TGTGCCAGCCGAGGGCTTACAGATACGCAGTATTTT. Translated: CASRGLTDTQYF.

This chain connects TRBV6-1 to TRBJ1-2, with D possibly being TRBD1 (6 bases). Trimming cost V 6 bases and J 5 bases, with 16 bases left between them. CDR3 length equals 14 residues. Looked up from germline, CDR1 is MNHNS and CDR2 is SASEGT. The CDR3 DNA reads TGTGCCAGCAGACCACTACAGGGTACATATGGCTACACCTTC. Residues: CASRPLQGTYGYTF.

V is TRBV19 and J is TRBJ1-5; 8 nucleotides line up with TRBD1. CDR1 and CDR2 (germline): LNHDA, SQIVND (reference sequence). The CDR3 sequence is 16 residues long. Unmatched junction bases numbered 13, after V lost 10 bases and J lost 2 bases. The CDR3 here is CATVHTGGRGNQPQHF. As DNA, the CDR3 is TGTGCCACAGTCCACACAGGGGGAAGGGGCAATCAGCCCCAGCATTTT.